The clone carrying this T cell receptor (beta chain) was counted between two and nine times. Its antigen is not identified. This entry belongs to a study of T cell repertoires in cytomegalovirus infection. Study information: An indication of both CMV infection and matching HLA type came from public TCR beta signatures. Study-level findings and limits: CMV-specific HLA-C-restricted TCR beta clonotypes dominated the ex vivo response.

A single record per CDR3 protein comes from TCRdb applying MiXCR to the reads. The table includes hundreds of thousands of distinct CDR3 sequences, less than 20% detected once. This CDR3 has 13 residues. Germline CDR1 SGHTA, CDR2 FQGNSA. V shed 2 bases and J shed 1 base, with 5 bases lying between them. The material sequenced was PBMCs. The chain carries TRBV7-2 and TRBJ1-1; D not certain. The sequence was collected from a human donor in good health (CMV status not recorded). Some clones in this sample may be carry-over from other donors' samples. CDR3 DNA sequence: TGTGCCAGCAGCTTAATGAGGAACACTGAAGCTTTCTTT. Translation gives CASSLMRNTEAFF.